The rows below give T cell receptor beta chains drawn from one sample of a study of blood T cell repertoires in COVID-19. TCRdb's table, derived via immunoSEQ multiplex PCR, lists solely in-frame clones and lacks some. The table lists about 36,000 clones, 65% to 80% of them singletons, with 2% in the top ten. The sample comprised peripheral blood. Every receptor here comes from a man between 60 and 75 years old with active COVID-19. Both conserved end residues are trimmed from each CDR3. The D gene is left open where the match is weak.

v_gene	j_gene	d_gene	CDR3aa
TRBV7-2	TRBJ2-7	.	ASSLRAQARPYEQY
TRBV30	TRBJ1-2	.	AWRRNYGYT
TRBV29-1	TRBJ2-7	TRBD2	SVEDTSGTDYEQY
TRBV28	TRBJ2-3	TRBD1	ASTSTGDNTDTQY
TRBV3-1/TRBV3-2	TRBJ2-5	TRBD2	ASSQRPGLAGGSETQY
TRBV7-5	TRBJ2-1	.	ARSLEGLGRGNYNEQF
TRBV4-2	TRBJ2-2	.	ASSQDTAGELF
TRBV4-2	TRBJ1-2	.	ASSPADQAYT
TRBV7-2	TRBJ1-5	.	ASSLVGQANQPQH
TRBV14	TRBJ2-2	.	ASSQVPGVDTGELF
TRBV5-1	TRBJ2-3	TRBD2	ASVAGGAVSTDTQY
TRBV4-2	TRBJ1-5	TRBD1	ASSRGTGEDQPQH
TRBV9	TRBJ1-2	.	ASSVQVDYGYT
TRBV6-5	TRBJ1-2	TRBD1	ASSPTDRGWGYT
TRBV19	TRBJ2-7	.	ASRRGRGEGEQY
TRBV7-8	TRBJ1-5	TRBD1	ASSLQGARNQPQH
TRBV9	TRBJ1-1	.	ASSVTTGGTEAF
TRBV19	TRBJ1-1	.	ASSISGGSNTEAF
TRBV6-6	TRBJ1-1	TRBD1	ASSYEPTGGGSEAF
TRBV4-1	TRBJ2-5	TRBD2	ASRHLAGGGETQY
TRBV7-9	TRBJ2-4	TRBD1	ASSERTGGDGNIQY
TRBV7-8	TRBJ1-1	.	ASSFTGRWVTEAF
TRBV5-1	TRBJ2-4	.	ASSLGRLGDIQY
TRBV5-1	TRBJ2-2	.	ASSLRGIQTGELF
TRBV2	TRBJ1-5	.	ASSVAGPQH
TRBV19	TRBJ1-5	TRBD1	ASSIYGTGNQPQH
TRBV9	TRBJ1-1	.	ASSASYMNTEAF
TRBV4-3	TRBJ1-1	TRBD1	ASSQGQGYTEAF
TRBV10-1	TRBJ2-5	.	ASSESPTDEETQY
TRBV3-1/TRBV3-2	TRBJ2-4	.	ASSLGGQANIQY
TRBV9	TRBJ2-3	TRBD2	ASRSGLAGPTDTQY
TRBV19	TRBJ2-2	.	ASSIGQVRVSTGELF
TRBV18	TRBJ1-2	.	ASSPPNRWVYGYT
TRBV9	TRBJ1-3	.	ASSAQGSSGNTIY
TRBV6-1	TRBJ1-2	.	ASSEASLGGGSYGYT
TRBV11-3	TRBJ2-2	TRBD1	ASSSPGTGGLVTGELF
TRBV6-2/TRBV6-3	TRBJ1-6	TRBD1	ASSPSTGYAPLH